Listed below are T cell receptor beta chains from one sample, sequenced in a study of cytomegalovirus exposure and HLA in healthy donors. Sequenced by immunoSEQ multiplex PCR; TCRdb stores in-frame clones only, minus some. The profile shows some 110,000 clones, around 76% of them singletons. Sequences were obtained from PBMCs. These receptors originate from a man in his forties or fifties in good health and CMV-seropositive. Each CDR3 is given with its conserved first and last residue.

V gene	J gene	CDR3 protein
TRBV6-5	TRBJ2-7	CASSSRGILSYEQYF
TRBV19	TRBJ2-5	CASTSTGLETQYF
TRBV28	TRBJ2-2	CASSPRGTGELFF
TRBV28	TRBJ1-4	CASSFTPRHRGLVLNEKLFF
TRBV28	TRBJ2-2	CASSFMGSTGELFF
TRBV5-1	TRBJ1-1	CASSPPHTGDVTEAFF
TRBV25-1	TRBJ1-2	CASSAREGGYTF
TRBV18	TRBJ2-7	CASSPSAGVSYEQYF
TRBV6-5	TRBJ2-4	CASSPPGLAKNIQYF
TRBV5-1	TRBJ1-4	CASSSGTAGEKLFF
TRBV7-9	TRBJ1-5	CASSPGMSYSNQPQHF
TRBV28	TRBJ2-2	CASSSPGTTNTGELFF
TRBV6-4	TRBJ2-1	CASTGLASYNEQFF
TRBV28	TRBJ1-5	CASEKGVEFNQPQHF
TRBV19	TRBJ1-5	CASSIRDTYQPQHF
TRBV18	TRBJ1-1	CASSPDLGSPQNTEAFF
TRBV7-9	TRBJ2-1	CASTPSSYNEQFF
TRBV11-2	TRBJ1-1	CASSPDRGYMNTEAFF
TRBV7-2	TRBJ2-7	CASSLAGGRVDEQYF
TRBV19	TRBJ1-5	CASSIGGKGQPQHF
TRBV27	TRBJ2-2	CASRGGQGVNTGELFF
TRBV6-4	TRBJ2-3	CASSDSNRRTDTQYF
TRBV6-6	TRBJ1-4	CASSYSGGNEKLFF
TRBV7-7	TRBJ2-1	CASSPVLSPDIRSYNEQFF
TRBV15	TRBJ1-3	CATSRDPGGRSGNTIYF
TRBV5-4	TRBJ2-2	CASSFGQGTGELFF
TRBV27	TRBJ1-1	CASSSTGTGASEAFF
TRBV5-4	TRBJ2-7	CASNQRGTYEQYF
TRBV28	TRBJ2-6	CASTTRGRNVLTF
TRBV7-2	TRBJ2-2	CASSLESGATTGELFF
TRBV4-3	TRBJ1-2	CASSQGTGADYGYTF
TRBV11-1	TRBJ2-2	CASTLTELGTGELFF
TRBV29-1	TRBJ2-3	CSVEGEGHTDTQYF
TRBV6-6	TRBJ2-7	CASSPRTVTYEQYF
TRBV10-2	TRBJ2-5	CASSEAEIQETQYF
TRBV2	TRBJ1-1	CASRPGNTEAFF
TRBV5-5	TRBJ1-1	CASSSEGEAFF
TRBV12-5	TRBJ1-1	CASGLDFMNTEAFF
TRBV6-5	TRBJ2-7	CASSYSRGQGIEQYF
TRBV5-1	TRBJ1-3	CASSPGINGNTIYF
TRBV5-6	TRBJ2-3	CASSVLDTQYF
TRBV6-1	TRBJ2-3	CASSGGGRGSTDTQYF